The present entry profiles one T cell receptor beta chain with its context. The V end was cut by 1 base, the J end by 10 bases, with 19 bases between. Germline CDR1 is LNHNV and CDR2 is YYDKDF (reference sequence). This CDR3 region has 15 residues. The data were obtained in a study of T cell changes during pregnancy in multiple sclerosis. Sequencing used immunoSEQ multiplex PCR; TCRdb keeps in-frame clones, though not all of them. The profile shows about 41,000 clones, about 89% of them singletons. The sequence was collected from a female donor with multiple sclerosis, enrolled in a pregnancy study. The V call is TRBV15, the J call TRBJ1-1; a possible D gene is TRBD1 (5 bases). Sequenced here: CD4+ T cells from peripheral blood mononuclear cells, sampled in the first trimester of pregnancy. The CDR3 here is CATSRGGANLRGAFF. DNA for the CDR3: TGTGCCACCAGCAGAGGAGGGGCTAATTTGCGGGGAGCTTTCTTT.